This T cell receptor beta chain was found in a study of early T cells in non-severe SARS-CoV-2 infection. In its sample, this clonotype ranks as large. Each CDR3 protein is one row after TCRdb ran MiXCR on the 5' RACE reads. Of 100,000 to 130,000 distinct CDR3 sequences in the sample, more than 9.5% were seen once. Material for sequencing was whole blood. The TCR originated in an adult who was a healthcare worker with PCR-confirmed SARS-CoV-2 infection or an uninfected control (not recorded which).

CDR3 nucleotides: TGTGCCAGCAGCCCTTCGTGGTCCGGGTTTATTACCGGGGAGCTGTTTTTT. It translates to CASSPSWSGFITGELFF. J is TRBJ2-2 and V is TRBV3-1; D gene ambiguous. Per the germline V gene, CDR1 is LGHDT and CDR2 is YNNKEL (reference sequence). CDR3 size: 17 residues. Trimming shortened V by 4 bases and J by 5 bases, and 20 bases separated the two germline ends.